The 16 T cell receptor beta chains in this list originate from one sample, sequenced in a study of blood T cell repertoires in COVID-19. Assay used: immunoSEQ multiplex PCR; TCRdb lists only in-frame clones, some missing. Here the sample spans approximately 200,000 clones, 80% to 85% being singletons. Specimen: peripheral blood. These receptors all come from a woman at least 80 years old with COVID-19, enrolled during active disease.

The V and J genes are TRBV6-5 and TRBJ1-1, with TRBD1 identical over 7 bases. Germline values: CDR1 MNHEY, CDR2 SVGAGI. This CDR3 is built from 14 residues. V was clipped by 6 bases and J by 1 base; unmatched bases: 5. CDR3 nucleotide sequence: TGTGCCAGCAGGTTCAGGGGGGCGAACACTGAAGCTTTCTTT. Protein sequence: CASRFRGANTEAFF.

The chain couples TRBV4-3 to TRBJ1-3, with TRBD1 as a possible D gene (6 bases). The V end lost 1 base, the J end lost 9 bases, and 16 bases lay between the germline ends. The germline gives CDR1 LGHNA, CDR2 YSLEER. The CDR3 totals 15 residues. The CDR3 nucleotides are TGCGCCAGCAGCCAAGGAGGGGGAATGAGCAGCACCATATATTTT. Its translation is CASSQGGGMSSTIYF.

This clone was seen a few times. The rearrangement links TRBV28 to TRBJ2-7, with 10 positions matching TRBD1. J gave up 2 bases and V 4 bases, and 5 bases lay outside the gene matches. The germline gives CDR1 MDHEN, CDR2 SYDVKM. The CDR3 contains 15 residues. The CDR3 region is CASSSPGTGAYEQYF. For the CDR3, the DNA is TGTGCCAGCAGTTCTCCCGGGACAGGGGCCTACGAGCAGTACTTC.

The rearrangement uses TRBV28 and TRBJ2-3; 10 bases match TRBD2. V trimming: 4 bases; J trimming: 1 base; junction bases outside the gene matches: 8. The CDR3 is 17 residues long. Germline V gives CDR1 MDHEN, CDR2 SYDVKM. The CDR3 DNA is TGTGCCAGCAGTTCCTCTGCTAGCGGGGGTCGCACAGATACGCAGTATTTT. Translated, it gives CASSSSASGGRTDTQYF. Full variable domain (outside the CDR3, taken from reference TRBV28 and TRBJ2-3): DVKVTQSSRYLVKRTGEKVFLECVQDMDHENMFWYRQDPGLGLRLIYFSYDVKMKEKGDIPEGYSVSREKKERFSLILESASTNQTSMYLCASSSSASGGRTDTQYFGPGTRLTVL.

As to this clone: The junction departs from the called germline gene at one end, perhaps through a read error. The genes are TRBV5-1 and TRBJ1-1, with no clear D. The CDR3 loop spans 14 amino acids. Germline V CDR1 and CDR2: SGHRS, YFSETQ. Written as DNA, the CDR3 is TGCGCCAGCAGCTTGTTTTACCGGACTACTGACGCTTTCTTT. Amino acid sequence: CASSLFYRTTDAFF.

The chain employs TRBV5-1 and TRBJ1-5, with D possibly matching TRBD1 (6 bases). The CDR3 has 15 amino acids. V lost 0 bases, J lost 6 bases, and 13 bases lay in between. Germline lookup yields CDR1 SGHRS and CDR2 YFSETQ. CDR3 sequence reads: CASSLAGGAVQPQHF. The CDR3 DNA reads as TGCGCCAGCAGCTTGGCCGGGGGGGCTGTTCAGCCCCAGCATTTT.

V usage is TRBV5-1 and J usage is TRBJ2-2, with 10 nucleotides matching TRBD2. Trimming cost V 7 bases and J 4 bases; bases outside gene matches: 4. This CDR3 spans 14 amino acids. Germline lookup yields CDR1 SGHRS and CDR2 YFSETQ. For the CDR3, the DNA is TGCGCCAGCTCAGAGCGGGGGGGCACCGGGGAGCTGTTTTTT. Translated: CASSERGGTGELFF.

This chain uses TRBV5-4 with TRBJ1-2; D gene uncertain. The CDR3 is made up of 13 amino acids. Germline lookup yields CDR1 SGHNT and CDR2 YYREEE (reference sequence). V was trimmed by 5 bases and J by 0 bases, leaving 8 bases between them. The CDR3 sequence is CASRAEANYGYTF. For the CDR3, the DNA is TGTGCCAGCAGGGCGGAGGCTAACTATGGCTACACCTTC.

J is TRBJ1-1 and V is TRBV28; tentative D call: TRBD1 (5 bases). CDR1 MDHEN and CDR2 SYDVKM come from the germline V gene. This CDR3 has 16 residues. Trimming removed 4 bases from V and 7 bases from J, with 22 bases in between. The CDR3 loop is CASSSPSGMGRGEAFF. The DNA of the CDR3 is TGTGCCAGCAGTTCCCCTTCAGGGATGGGGCGCGGTGAAGCTTTCTTT.

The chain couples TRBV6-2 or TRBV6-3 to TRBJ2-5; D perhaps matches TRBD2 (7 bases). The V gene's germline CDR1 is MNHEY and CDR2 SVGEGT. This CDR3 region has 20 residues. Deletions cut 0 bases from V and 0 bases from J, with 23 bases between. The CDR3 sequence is CASSYSPLILGGGNQETQYF. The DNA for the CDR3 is TGTGCCAGCAGTTACTCTCCCTTAATCTTAGGGGGGGGGAACCAAGAGACCCAGTACTTC.

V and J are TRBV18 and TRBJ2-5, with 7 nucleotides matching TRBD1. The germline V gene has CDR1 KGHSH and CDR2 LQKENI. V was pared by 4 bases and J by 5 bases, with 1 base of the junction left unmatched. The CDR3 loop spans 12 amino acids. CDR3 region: CASSRQGETQYF. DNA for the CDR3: TGTGCCAGCTCACGACAGGGTGAGACCCAGTACTTC.

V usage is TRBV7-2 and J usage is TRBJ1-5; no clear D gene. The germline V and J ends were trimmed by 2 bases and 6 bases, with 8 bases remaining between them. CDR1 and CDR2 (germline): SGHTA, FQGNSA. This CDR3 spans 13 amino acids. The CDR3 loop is CASSLRGTQPQHF. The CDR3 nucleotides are TGTGCCAGCAGCTTAAGAGGAACTCAGCCCCAGCATTTT.

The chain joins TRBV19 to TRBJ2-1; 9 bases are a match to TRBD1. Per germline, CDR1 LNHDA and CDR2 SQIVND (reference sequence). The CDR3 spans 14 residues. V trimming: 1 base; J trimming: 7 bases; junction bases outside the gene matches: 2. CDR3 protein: CASSIGQGGNEQFF. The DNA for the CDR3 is TGTGCCAGTAGTATAGGACAGGGGGGGAATGAGCAGTTCTTC.

CDR3 coding DNA: TGTGCCAGTAGTACAAACCCAGGGACTAGCGGGGGGGTAGGCACCGGGGAGCTGTTTTTT. Translated, it gives CASSTNPGTSGGVGTGELFF. The J gene is TRBJ2-2, the V gene TRBV19; 16 bases are a match to TRBD2. V gave up 4 bases and J gave up 4 bases; unmatched junction bases: 12. The CDR3 covers 20 residues. CDR1 and CDR2 (germline): LNHDA, SQIVND (reference sequence).

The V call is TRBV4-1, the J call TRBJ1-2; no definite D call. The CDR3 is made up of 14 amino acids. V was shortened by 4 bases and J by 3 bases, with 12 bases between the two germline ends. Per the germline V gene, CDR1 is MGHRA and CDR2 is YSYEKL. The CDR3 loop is CASSLSREYYGYTF. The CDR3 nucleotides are TGCGCCAGCAGCCTCAGCCGGGAGTACTATGGCTACACCTTC.

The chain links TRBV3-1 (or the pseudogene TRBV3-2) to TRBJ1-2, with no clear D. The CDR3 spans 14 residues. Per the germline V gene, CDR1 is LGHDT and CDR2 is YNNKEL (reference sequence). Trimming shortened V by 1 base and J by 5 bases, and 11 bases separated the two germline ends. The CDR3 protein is CASSQARVRYGYTF. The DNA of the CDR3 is TGTGCCAGCAGCCAAGCTCGAGTAAGATATGGCTACACCTTC.